Below, 22 T cell receptor beta chains from the same sample are listed, as sequenced in a study of CD8 T cells in ankylosing spondylitis (dated by TCRdb to the late 2010s). The library was made by 5' RACE. For sequencing, an Illumina HiSeq 2500 was employed. TCRdb reworked the public reads: Q25 trimming with fastp, MiXCR clone assembly, productive beta chains retained. Every distinct CDR3 protein forms one entry, paired with its most common genes and DNA. The sample table shows 150,000 to 200,000 distinct CDR3 sequences, and more than 9% are seen once. Roughly 29% of the sample rests with the top ten. The sample was blood, either unsorted or a sorted T cell fraction (not recorded which). The receptors were sampled from a male donor with ankylosing spondylitis or in good health (not recorded which).

This clonotype was observed many times. The chain joins TRBV24-1 to TRBJ1-5, with 11 nucleotides matching TRBD1. The germline V gene has CDR1 KGHDR and CDR2 SFDVKD. Germline trimming cut 4 bases from V and 7 bases from J; bases unmatched to any gene: 8. The CDR3 spans 16 residues. CDR3 residues: CATSDTRGTGGQPQHF. The DNA for the CDR3 is TGTGCCACCAGTGACACGCGCGGGACAGGGGGACAGCCCCAGCATTTT.

This clonotype was observed a handful of times. V usage is TRBV7-8 and J usage is TRBJ2-1; 8 bases map to TRBD2. The length of the CDR3 is 14 residues. V lost 7 bases, J lost 0 bases, and 2 bases stayed unmatched. Germline values: CDR1 SGHVS, CDR2 FQNEAQ. The CDR3 region is CASKAGDSYNEQFF. The CDR3 bases are TGTGCCAGCAAAGCGGGGGACTCCTACAATGAGCAGTTCTTC.

The table lists this clonotype with a few counts. The J gene is TRBJ2-3, the V gene TRBV7-2; D call uncertain. CDR3 size: 14 residues. Between the trimmed V and J ends, which lost 7 bases and 6 bases, there was a span of 17 bases. The germline V gene has CDR1 SGHTA and CDR2 FQGNSA. CDR3 residues: CASKIVSAADTQYF. Written as DNA, the CDR3 is TGTGCCAGCAAGATAGTAAGCGCGGCGGATACGCAGTATTTT. Supplemented by reference TRBV7-2 and TRBJ2-3, the full variable domain reads GAGVSQSPSNKVTEKGKDVELRCDPISGHTALYWYRQSLGQGLEFLIYFQGNSAPDKSGLPSDRFSAERTGGSVSTLTIQRTQQEDSAVYLCASKIVSAADTQYFGPGTRLTVL.

This clonotype appeared many times. The chain has TRBV13 and TRBJ1-2; D gene unclear. V dropped 0 bases and J dropped 4 bases, with 6 bases sitting between them. There are 13 residues in the CDR3. Germline V gives CDR1 PRHDT, CDR2 FYEKMQ (reference sequence). The CDR3 reads CASSLGAGYGYTF. The CDR3, as DNA: TGTGCCAGCAGCTTAGGGGCTGGCTATGGCTACACCTTC. Full variable domain (remainder filled in from reference TRBV13 and TRBJ1-2): AAGVIQSPRHLIKEKRETATLKCYPIPRHDTVYWYQQGPGQDPQFLISFYEKMQSDKGSIPDRFSAQQFSDYHSELNMSSLELGDSALYFCASSLGAGYGYTFGSGTRLTVV.

The chain recombines TRBV5-4 with TRBJ1-2; TRBD1 aligns across 9 bases. CDR1 is SGHNT and CDR2 is YYREEE in the germline V gene (reference sequence). The CDR3 covers 15 residues. V lost 4 bases to trimming and J lost 5 bases; unmatched junction nucleotides: 9. For the CDR3, the DNA is TGTGCCAGCAGCCTACCGGGACAGGGAAAATATGGCTACACCTTC. It specifies CASSLPGQGKYGYTF.

This clonotype was seen only a few times. V is TRBV14 and J is TRBJ2-1; possible D gene TRBD1, 5 bases. The CDR3 covers 16 residues. CDR1 is SGHDN and CDR2 is FVKESK in the germline V gene. The V end was cut by 1 base, the J end by 7 bases, with 17 bases between. The CDR3 here is CASSQAYRSSRNEQFF. In DNA form, the CDR3 reads TGTGCCAGCAGCCAAGCGTACAGGAGTAGCCGGAATGAGCAGTTCTTC.

To note about this clonotype: A junction boundary mismatches the germline segment, possibly from a read error. V gene TRBV11-3 combines with J gene TRBJ2-7; D possibly corresponds to TRBD2 (6 bases). Germline V gene lookup returns CDR1 SGHNT and CDR2 YENEEA. The CDR3 consists of 16 residues. As DNA, the CDR3 is TGTGTCAGCAGCTTAGGTGGTGAGACGGACTACGACAAGCAGTACTTC. Translating gives CVSSLGGETDYDKQYF.

This clonotype was detected ten times or more. This sequence joins TRBV5-1 and TRBJ1-2; 11 nucleotides agree with TRBD1. Germline values: CDR1 SGHRS, CDR2 YFSETQ. CDR3 length: 15 amino acids. Losses at the gene ends were 5 bases for V and 2 bases for J; bases not matched to a gene: 5. The CDR3, as DNA: TGCGCCAGCAGAGCCGGGACAGGGGGAAACTATGGCTACACCTTC. Amino acids: CASRAGTGGNYGYTF. Full variable domain (remainder filled in from reference TRBV5-1 and TRBJ1-2): KAGVTQTPRYLIKTRGQQVTLSCSPISGHRSVSWYQQTPGQGLQFLFEYFSETQRNKGNFPGRFSGRQFSNSRSEMNVSTLELGDSALYLCASRAGTGGNYGYTFGSGTRLTVV.

The chain joins TRBV19 to TRBJ2-1; 8 bases are a match to TRBD2. V dropped 7 bases and J dropped 9; count of bases not matched to a gene: 26. CDR1 is LNHDA, CDR2 SQIVND, per germline (reference sequence). This CDR3 is built from 19 residues. CDR3 nucleotides: TGTGCCAGTAACATAAGGGGCCCAAACGAAGCGGGAGCGTGGAGTGAGCAGTTCTTC. It codes for CASNIRGPNEAGAWSEQFF.

There are many counts of this clonotype. The CDR3 loop is CASSGTSGRSWETQYF. The DNA for the CDR3 is TGTGCCAGCAGCGGGACTAGCGGGAGGTCTTGGGAGACCCAGTACTTC. The chain links TRBV3-1 to TRBJ2-5; 15 bases fit TRBD2. J gave up 5 bases and V 5 bases, and 6 bases lay outside the gene matches. CDR1 is LGHDT and CDR2 is YNNKEL in the germline V gene (reference sequence). The CDR3 loop spans 16 amino acids.

This sequence joins TRBV2 and TRBJ2-5; D is possibly TRBD1 (6 bases). Trimming shortened V by 6 bases and J by 4 bases, and 6 bases separated the two germline ends. The CDR3 contains 11 residues. The germline V gene encodes CDR1 SNHLY and CDR2 FYNNEI. The CDR3 loop reads CASRQGETQYF. DNA for the CDR3: TGTGCCAGCAGACAGGGAGAGACCCAGTACTTC.

This clonotype has at least ten counts. The genes are TRBV27 and TRBJ2-1, with D maybe TRBD2 (5 bases). CDR1 and CDR2 from the germline V gene are MNHEY and SMNVEV (reference sequence). Trimming stripped 5 bases from V and 0 bases from J, with 11 bases between. The CDR3 is 15 amino acids. CDR3 sequence reads: CASSKSRGSYNEQFF. Written as DNA, the CDR3 is TGTGCCAGCAGTAAATCACGGGGCTCCTACAATGAGCAGTTCTTC.

This clonotype was counted ten times or more. The chain couples TRBV20-1 to TRBJ2-3; either TRBD1 or TRBD2 may fit D (5 bases each). The CDR3 is 15 residues long. Trimming left V 0 bases short and J 4 bases short, with 14 bases between. CDR1 is DFQATT and CDR2 is SNEGSKA in the germline V gene (reference sequence). The CDR3 region has the DNA TGCAGTGCTAGAGATTGGGGGAGTTCGGCAGATACGCAGTATTTT. It is translated as CSARDWGSSADTQYF.

This clonotype was detected ten times or more. This rearrangement joins TRBV12-3 or TRBV12-4 to TRBJ2-3; D is undetermined. The CDR3 sequence is 16 residues long. V shed 3 bases and J shed 0 bases, with 13 bases lying between them. As DNA, the CDR3 is TGTGCCAGCAGTTTTCCAGGACCCCCTAGCACAGATACGCAGTATTTT. Its protein is CASSFPGPPSTDTQYF.

This clonotype has ten or more counts. The chain carries TRBV6-1 and TRBJ2-7, with 9 nucleotides matching TRBD1. CDR1 is MNHNS, CDR2 SASEGT, per germline. There are 14 residues in the CDR3. V shed 8 bases and J 6 bases; nucleotides not matched to a gene: 11. The CDR3 DNA reads as TGTGCCAGCGCGATGACAGGGGGTCCGGGCGAGCAGTACTTC. It codes for CASAMTGGPGEQYF.

This clonotype has ten or more counts. The rearrangement joins TRBV9 to TRBJ1-6, with a tentative D call TRBD1 (5 bases). The CDR3 spans 15 residues. The ends were cut back, 3 bases at V and 0 bases at J, with 7 bases in the middle. Germline V gives CDR1 SGDLS, CDR2 YYNGEE. The CDR3, as DNA: TGTGCCAGCAGCGCGAGGGGCTCCTATAATTCACCCCTCCACTTT. This translates into CASSARGSYNSPLHF.

This clonotype was seen many times. The V and J genes are TRBV12-3 or TRBV12-4 and TRBJ2-5; 9 nucleotides line up with TRBD1. The CDR3 is made up of 16 amino acids. The junction had 6 bases not matched to a gene; V was cut back by 1 base and J by 3 bases. The CDR3 sequence is CASSLGDRVFEETQYF. In DNA form, the CDR3 reads TGTGCCAGCAGTTTAGGGGACAGGGTTTTCGAAGAGACCCAGTACTTC.

This clonotype came up many times. The chain combines TRBV5-1 with TRBJ2-1, with no clear D. There are 14 residues in the CDR3. V gave up 6 bases and J gave up 0 bases, with 10 bases separating them. Per the germline V gene, CDR1 is SGHRS and CDR2 is YFSETQ. CDR3 region: CASTAGTSYNEQFF. CDR3 nucleotides: TGCGCCAGCACGGCCGGCACCTCCTACAATGAGCAGTTCTTC. Looking up the rest from reference TRBV5-1 and TRBJ2-1 gives the full variable domain: KAGVTQTPRYLIKTRGQQVTLSCSPISGHRSVSWYQQTPGQGLQFLFEYFSETQRNKGNFPGRFSGRQFSNSRSEMNVSTLELGDSALYLCASTAGTSYNEQFFGPGTRLTVL.

This clonotype was recorded at least ten times. The CDR3, as DNA: TGTGCCAGCAGCTTGGATGTGGGGGCCGGCTACACCTTC. Translating it yields CASSLDVGAGYTF. The rearrangement links TRBV5-8 to TRBJ1-2, with D perhaps TRBD1 (6 bases). Germline V gene sequence: CDR1 SGHTS, CDR2 YDEGEE. V dropped 0 bases and J dropped 8 bases, with 11 bases sitting between them. The CDR3 is 13 residues long.

The chain carries TRBV11-2 and TRBJ1-4; no reliable D call. Germline V gene data show CDR1 as SGHAT and CDR2 as FQNNGV. CDR3 length: 11 residues. The ends were cut back, 5 bases at V and 10 bases at J, with 8 bases in the middle. The CDR3 reads CASSAGPKLFF. CDR3 bases: TGTGCCAGCAGCGCCGGGCCAAAACTGTTTTTT.

This clonotype came up many times. This chain connects TRBV5-1 to TRBJ2-1; perhaps TRBD1 as D (7 bases). CDR3 length: 16 residues. V was pared by 0 bases and J by 6 bases, with 16 bases between. CDR1 and CDR2 (germline): SGHRS, YFSETQ. The CDR3 nucleotides are TGCGCCAGCAGCTTGGCGCGGGACAGTGTTGGCAATGAGCAGTTCTTC. This gives the protein CASSLARDSVGNEQFF. Full variable domain (outside the CDR3, taken from reference TRBV5-1 and TRBJ2-1): KAGVTQTPRYLIKTRGQQVTLSCSPISGHRSVSWYQQTPGQGLQFLFEYFSETQRNKGNFPGRFSGRQFSNSRSEMNVSTLELGDSALYLCASSLARDSVGNEQFFGPGTRLTVL.

This clonotype was found many times. V gene TRBV10-3 combines with J gene TRBJ1-1; D unresolved. This CDR3 has 17 residues. Trimming removed 4 bases from V and 1 base from J, with 19 bases in between. Germline CDR1 and CDR2: ENHRY and SYGVKD. In DNA form, the CDR3 reads TGTGCCATCAGTGTCCGCCCAATCCAGGACTCGAACACTGAAGCTTTCTTT. Translated, it gives CAISVRPIQDSNTEAFF.